The present entry profiles one T cell receptor (beta chain) with its context. Its matching antigen is unknown. The data were taken from a study of CD8+CD57+ T cells in acquired aplastic anemia. On the study more broadly: The sorted CD4+ and CD8+ cells yielded an average roughly 3 ug of DNA.

The template used for profiling TCR beta VDJ and CDR3 was genomic DNA. MiXCR, run by TCRdb on the reads, gives a single entry per CDR3 protein. The sample records just over 400,000 distinct CDR3 sequences, about two thirds being singletons. Study-level findings and limits: Around 27 was the count of CD8+ CDR3 sequences that patients shared with controls.

The CDR3 is 12 amino acids. The V end lost 6 bases, the J end lost 7 bases, and 10 bases lay between the germline ends. Germline V gives CDR1 MNHNY, CDR2 SVGAGI (reference sequence). This receptor was identified in a human donor in good health, serving as a control. This chain uses TRBV6-6 with TRBJ2-1; tentatively, D is TRBD2 (6 bases). The source material was sorted CD4+, CD8+, or CD8+CD57+ T cells (not recorded which) from PBMCs. The CDR3 bases are TGTGCCAGCAGGACTAGTTTGAATGAGCAGTTCTTC. Protein: CASRTSLNEQFF.